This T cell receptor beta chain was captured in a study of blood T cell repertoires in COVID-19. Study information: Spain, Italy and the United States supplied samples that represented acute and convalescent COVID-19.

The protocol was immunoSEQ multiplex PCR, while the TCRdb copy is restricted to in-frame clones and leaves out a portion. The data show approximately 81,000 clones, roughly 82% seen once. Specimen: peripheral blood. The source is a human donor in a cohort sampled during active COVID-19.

CDR3 sequence: CASSPWEGGFSGNTIYF. The CDR3 DNA follows: TGTGCCAGCAGCCCCTGGGAAGGGGGCTTCTCTGGAAACACCATATATTTT. The rearrangement links TRBV9 to TRBJ1-3, with 7 bases aligning to TRBD1. V was pared by 4 bases and J by 0 bases, with 10 bases of the junction left unmatched. The CDR3 totals 17 residues. The germline V gene has CDR1 SGDLS and CDR2 YYNGEE.